This is a list of T cell receptor beta chains from one sample in a study of post-analysis software for immune sequencing data. TCRdb recomputed calls from the PCR reads with MiXCR, one row per CDR3 protein. This table holds around 160,000 distinct CDR3 sequences, approximately 35% found once. Material: blood, obtained after autologous hematopoietic stem cell transplantation. These receptor sequences come from a girl aged 10 to 17 with multiple sclerosis. The CDR3 runs from the conserved cysteine through the conserved F or W. The D gene is left open where the match is weak. Clone size is stated in some rows and not others, as once, few, many or a class when expanded.

TRBV11-1	NA	TRBD1	TRBJ1-6	CASSQQAGTGGYGYTYNSPLHF	TGTGCCAGCAGTCAACAGGCCGGGACAGGGGGCTATGGCTACACCTATAATTCACCCCTCCACTTT
TRBV7-2	NA	NA	TRBJ2-3	CASSYRLGTGTDTQYF	TGTGCCAGCAGCTACCGTCTGGGGACCGGCACAGATACGCAGTATTTT
TRBV20-1	NA	NA	TRBJ2-1	CSAINRAKSYNEQFF	TGCAGTGCTATCAACAGGGCAAAATCCTACAATGAGCAGTTCTTC
TRBV20-1	NA	TRBD1	TRBJ1-1	CSASVPGQANTEAFF	TGCAGTGCTTCCGTGCCGGGACAGGCCAACACTGAAGCTTTCTTT
TRBV5-5	many	TRBD1	TRBJ2-5	CASGQRPGGGPEEETQYF	TGTGCCAGCGGCCAGCGCCCAGGGGGCGGACCAGAAGAAGAGACCCAGTACTTC
TRBV20-1	few	NA	TRBJ1-2	CSARGGGLDTF	TGCAGTGCTAGAGGTGGGGGATTAGACACCTTC
TRBV6-5	few	NA	TRBJ2-7	CASSPSPLTIYEQYF	TGTGCCAGCAGCCCCAGTCCCCTAACCATCTACGAGCAGTACTTC
TRBV29-1	NA	NA	TRBJ1-2	CSVEYSHGYTF	TGCAGCGTTGAATATTCGCATGGCTACACCTTC
TRBV25-1	many	TRBD2	TRBJ2-1	CASRVAGGPYNEQFF	TGTGCCAGCAGAGTAGCGGGAGGGCCATACAATGAGCAGTTCTTC
TRBV7-9	NA	NA	TRBJ2-6	CASSFLTSGANVLTF	TGTGCCAGCAGCTTTTTAACCTCTGGGGCCAACGTCCTGACTTTC
TRBV28	NA	NA	TRBJ1-5	CASSLMGLTQGPWNQPQHF	TGTGCCAGCAGTTTGATGGGACTTACACAGGGTCCCTGGAATCAGCCCCAGCATTTT
TRBV5-1	NA	NA	TRBJ2-7	CASSFASSYEQYF	TGCGCCAGCAGCTTTGCCAGCTCCTACGAGCAGTACTTC
TRBV7-2	few	TRBD2	TRBJ2-1	CASSSAPTSGRRNEQFF	TGTGCCAGCAGCTCGGCCCCGACTAGCGGGAGGAGGAATGAGCAGTTCTTC
TRBV3-1	NA	TRBD2	TRBJ2-7	CASSFSGNSYEQYF	TGTGCCAGCAGCTTCAGCGGGAACTCCTACGAGCAGTACTTC
TRBV15	NA	TRBD2	TRBJ2-1	CATSGTRRNEQFF	TGTGCCACCAGCGGGACTAGGCGCAATGAGCAGTTCTTC
TRBV20-1	NA	NA	TRBJ2-5	CSARPPGGRQETQYF	TGCAGTGCTAGACCCCCTGGCGGTCGGCAAGAGACCCAGTACTTC
TRBV29-1	many	NA	TRBJ2-7	CSVEVNSYEQYF	TGCAGCGTTGAAGTTAACTCCTACGAGCAGTACTTC
TRBV24-1	NA	TRBD1	TRBJ2-1	CATSEPGQGWFF	TGTGCCACCAGTGAGCCGGGACAGGGTTGGTTCTTC
TRBV20-1	NA	NA	TRBJ2-3	CSAPSVSALTDTQYF	TGCAGTGCGCCCAGTGTTAGCGCCCTGACCGATACGCAGTATTTT
TRBV18	NA	NA	TRBJ2-1	CASSPPGRGDEQFF	TGTGCCAGCTCACCACCGGGAAGGGGCGACGAGCAGTTCTTC
TRBV6-5	NA	TRBD1	TRBJ1-1	CASSYRDRNTEAFF	TGTGCCAGCAGTTACAGGGACAGGAACACTGAAGCTTTCTTT
TRBV20-1	NA	NA	TRBJ2-2	CSARPQRANTGELFF	TGCAGTGCTAGACCCCAGAGGGCCAACACCGGGGAGCTGTTTTTT
TRBV5-1	NA	NA	TRBJ2-1	CASSRSWLAAYNEQFF	TGCGCCAGCAGCAGGAGTTGGCTAGCCGCCTACAATGAGCAGTTCTTC
TRBV6-4	NA	TRBD2	TRBJ2-7	CASSVEASGLYEQYF	TGTGCCAGCAGTGTAGAGGCTAGCGGATTATACGAGCAGTACTTC
TRBV4-1	NA	TRBD1	TRBJ2-1	CASSQAGTVAREQFF	TGCGCCAGCAGCCAGGCCGGGACAGTAGCGCGGGAGCAGTTCTTC
TRBV6-6	few	NA	TRBJ2-3	CASSSGGTRTDTQYF	TGTGCCAGCAGTTCGGGCGGGACTCGCACAGATACGCAGTATTTT
TRBV19	few	NA	TRBJ2-3	CASSMLKGIADTDTQYF	TGTGCCAGTAGTATGCTTAAAGGAATAGCGGACACAGATACGCAGTATTTT
TRBV7-8	NA	TRBD1	TRBJ2-7	CASTGGESYEQYF	TGTGCCAGCACAGGGGGCGAGTCCTACGAGCAGTACTTC
TRBV6-1	NA	TRBD2	TRBJ2-4	CASSEGGTSGKQYF	TGTGCCAGCAGTGAAGGCGGGACTAGCGGAAAGCAGTACTTC
TRBV20-1	NA	TRBD2	TRBJ2-2	CSAGVGLVATGELFF	TGCAGTGCAGGAGTGGGACTAGTCGCAACCGGGGAGCTGTTTTTT
TRBV2	NA	NA	TRBJ2-5	CASNTQPPTQYF	TGTGCCAGCAACACCCAGCCACCTACGCAGTACTTC
TRBV12-3/TRBV12-4	NA	NA	TRBJ1-2	CASTVGDYGYTF	TGTGCCAGCACCGTGGGGGACTATGGCTACACCTTC
TRBV20-1	NA	NA	TRBJ2-7	CSARGYEQYF	TGCAGTGCTCGAGGGTACGAGCAGTACTTC
TRBV15	few	NA	TRBJ1-1	CATSRDGAGASGDTEAFF	TGTGCCACCAGCAGAGATGGGGCAGGGGCAAGTGGGGACACTGAAGCTTTCTTT